Listed below are T cell receptor beta chains from one sample, sequenced in a study of blood T cell repertoires in COVID-19. Generated by immunoSEQ multiplex PCR, the TCRdb table keeps only in-frame clones and is missing some. Found here are about 300,000 clones, approximately 84% of them singletons; the top ten hold around 4.6%. Sample: PBMCs or T cells enriched from blood (not recorded which). These TCRs come from a man in his thirties or forties who had recovered from COVID-19. Each CDR3 is given without its conserved first and last residue. Clone size is given for some rows only: seen once, a few or many times, or a class if the clone is expanded.

V gene: TRBV5-1; clone size: NA; J gene: TRBJ1-3; CDR3 protein: ASSLQATRGAGNTIY
V gene: TRBV7-2; clone size: NA; J gene: TRBJ2-1; CDR3 protein: ASSFGHGVGEQF
V gene: TRBV6-4; clone size: NA; J gene: TRBJ2-3; CDR3 protein: ASSDTGTGSTDTQY
V gene: TRBV10-3; clone size: NA; J gene: TRBJ1-2; CDR3 protein: AISDAGDNYGYT
V gene: TRBV24-1; clone size: NA; J gene: TRBJ2-2; CDR3 protein: ATWDRGNTGELF
V gene: TRBV5-4; clone size: once; J gene: TRBJ2-5; CDR3 protein: ASSEGPGSETQY
V gene: TRBV18; clone size: NA; J gene: TRBJ1-1; CDR3 protein: ASSPVQTEAF
V gene: TRBV7-2; clone size: NA; J gene: TRBJ2-3; CDR3 protein: ASSLVPTFRTDTQY
V gene: TRBV5-4; clone size: NA; J gene: TRBJ2-7; CDR3 protein: ASSLSGTSGVVGEQY
V gene: TRBV7-9; clone size: few; J gene: TRBJ1-3; CDR3 protein: ASSHTGAGNTIY
V gene: TRBV27; clone size: NA; J gene: TRBJ2-2; CDR3 protein: ASSLVAGELF
V gene: TRBV7-8; clone size: NA; J gene: TRBJ2-1; CDR3 protein: ASSPGTDNEQF
V gene: TRBV7-9; clone size: NA; J gene: TRBJ2-7; CDR3 protein: ASSLGTAYEQY
V gene: TRBV6-1; clone size: NA; J gene: TRBJ1-5; CDR3 protein: ASSEAHGWNQPQH
V gene: TRBV6-1; clone size: once; J gene: TRBJ1-3; CDR3 protein: ASSEQQRGPTIY
V gene: TRBV2; clone size: NA; J gene: TRBJ1-2; CDR3 protein: ASSEGGGDYGYT
V gene: TRBV21-1; clone size: NA; J gene: TRBJ2-7; CDR3 protein: ARTGLNHREQY
V gene: TRBV5-1; clone size: NA; J gene: TRBJ2-7; CDR3 protein: ASSYWTILSYEQY
V gene: TRBV4-1; clone size: many; J gene: TRBJ2-7; CDR3 protein: ASSQDEWGPYEQY
V gene: TRBV6-6; clone size: NA; J gene: TRBJ2-1; CDR3 protein: ASSPRTSGRAGGEQF
V gene: TRBV5-1; clone size: NA; J gene: TRBJ2-5; CDR3 protein: ASSADSQETQY
V gene: TRBV15; clone size: NA; J gene: TRBJ2-2; CDR3 protein: ATSRDTRGFGELF
V gene: TRBV5-4; clone size: NA; J gene: TRBJ1-4; CDR3 protein: ASSVNRVATNEKLF
V gene: TRBV7-2; clone size: NA; J gene: TRBJ2-2; CDR3 protein: ASSPRGSAGELF
V gene: TRBV12-3/TRBV12-4; clone size: few; J gene: TRBJ1-2; CDR3 protein: ASSLRTGYGYT
V gene: TRBV10-3; clone size: NA; J gene: TRBJ2-7; CDR3 protein: AISESRGLGQDVFYEQY
V gene: TRBV11-2; clone size: NA; J gene: TRBJ1-1; CDR3 protein: ASSSGGLSTEAF
V gene: TRBV5-1; clone size: NA; J gene: TRBJ1-2; CDR3 protein: ASSLNAGTGGPHYGYT
V gene: TRBV7-2; clone size: NA; J gene: TRBJ1-4; CDR3 protein: ASSLGLTNEKLF
V gene: TRBV6-5; clone size: NA; J gene: TRBJ2-1; CDR3 protein: ASSYLTGKRGDEQF
V gene: TRBV30; clone size: NA; J gene: TRBJ2-1; CDR3 protein: AWSADPSGGHNEQF
V gene: TRBV12-2; clone size: NA; J gene: TRBJ2-7; CDR3 protein: ASRLAEVSGSRYEQY
V gene: TRBV5-1; clone size: NA; J gene: TRBJ2-5; CDR3 protein: ASSLTTAGETQY
V gene: TRBV12-3/TRBV12-4; clone size: NA; J gene: TRBJ1-1; CDR3 protein: ASRAGYTEAF
V gene: TRBV7-2; clone size: NA; J gene: TRBJ1-1; CDR3 protein: ASSHGSGGSLLYAEAF
V gene: TRBV3-1/TRBV3-2; clone size: NA; J gene: TRBJ1-5; CDR3 protein: ASSQGTGDQPQH
V gene: TRBV3-1/TRBV3-2; clone size: NA; J gene: TRBJ2-3; CDR3 protein: ASSQERGVTDTQY
V gene: TRBV4-1; clone size: NA; J gene: TRBJ2-3; CDR3 protein: ASSQVRASGGAADTQY
V gene: TRBV12-3/TRBV12-4; clone size: NA; J gene: TRBJ2-7; CDR3 protein: ASTGVGSYEQY
V gene: TRBV12-3/TRBV12-4; clone size: NA; J gene: TRBJ1-1; CDR3 protein: ASRETVYTEAF
V gene: TRBV18; clone size: NA; J gene: TRBJ1-6; CDR3 protein: ASSLHPPGNNSPLH
V gene: TRBV24-1; clone size: NA; J gene: TRBJ1-1; CDR3 protein: ATSDPGQGGIF
V gene: TRBV7-7; clone size: NA; J gene: TRBJ2-3; CDR3 protein: ASSLAGGGPDTQY
V gene: TRBV18; clone size: NA; J gene: TRBJ1-4; CDR3 protein: ASSPNQPGQGTNEKLF
V gene: TRBV9; clone size: NA; J gene: TRBJ2-3; CDR3 protein: ASSRGLAGGPSDTQY
V gene: TRBV4-2; clone size: NA; J gene: TRBJ2-5; CDR3 protein: ASSQDNQPSGIYGETQY
V gene: TRBV6-4; clone size: many; J gene: TRBJ2-3; CDR3 protein: ASSSGSTDTQY
V gene: TRBV11-2; clone size: once; J gene: TRBJ2-3; CDR3 protein: ASSSTGGTDTQY
V gene: TRBV10-1; clone size: NA; J gene: TRBJ2-5; CDR3 protein: ASSDAGLGETQY
V gene: TRBV2; clone size: NA; J gene: TRBJ2-1; CDR3 protein: ASTPGLASNEQF
V gene: TRBV4-1; clone size: once; J gene: TRBJ2-7; CDR3 protein: ASSPQGDEQY
V gene: TRBV19; clone size: NA; J gene: TRBJ1-2; CDR3 protein: ASSSTGRGGYT
V gene: TRBV5-1; clone size: NA; J gene: TRBJ2-1; CDR3 protein: ASSLNPGTRDEQF
V gene: TRBV27; clone size: NA; J gene: TRBJ1-1; CDR3 protein: ASSTGISEAF
V gene: TRBV6-1; clone size: NA; J gene: TRBJ1-2; CDR3 protein: ASSDPGTANYGYT
V gene: TRBV27; clone size: NA; J gene: TRBJ1-1; CDR3 protein: ASSLSFGAGGTEAF
V gene: TRBV2; clone size: once; J gene: TRBJ2-3; CDR3 protein: ASSPHTDTQY